The 8 T cell receptor beta chains below come from one sample, sequenced in a study of blood T cell repertoires in COVID-19 (dated by TCRdb to between 2020 and 2021). Library preparation employed the immunoSEQ multiplex PCR assay. TCRdb retrieved this table from immuneACCESS and kept in-frame rearrangements only. Not all clones are present; in checked studies, unresolved V genes account for under half, and no reason is known for the remainder. This sample lists about 110,000 clones; 82% were detected once. The ten largest clones represent 16% of the sample. Input material: peripheral blood. Receptors were obtained from a woman aged 55-69 years with acute or convalescent COVID-19.

DNA for the CDR3: TGTGCCAGCAGCAACCTCGGGGGGAAAGACACCGGGGAGCTGTTTTTT. Amino acids: CASSNLGGKDTGELFF. The chain employs TRBV5-6 and TRBJ2-2; 7 bases agree with TRBD2. Germline V gene data show CDR1 as SGHDT and CDR2 as YYEEEE. V trimming: 4 bases; J trimming: 3 bases; junction bases outside the gene matches: 9. This CDR3 contains 16 residues.

The table lists this clone with a count of one. This rearrangement joins TRBV6-2 or TRBV6-3 to TRBJ2-5, with TRBD2 matching 10 bases. Germline-derived CDR1 and CDR2 are MNHEY and SVGEGT. The CDR3 consists of 15 residues. The V gene end was trimmed by 3 bases and the J gene end by 3 bases; junction bases not matched to a gene: 4. The CDR3 bases are TGTGCCAGCAGTTATCGGCTAGCGGGGGAAGAGACCCAGTACTTC. The encoded protein is CASSYRLAGEETQYF.

The CDR3 sequence is CASSFRGGRGTDTQYF. In DNA form, the CDR3 reads TGTGCCAGCAGTTTCCGCGGGGGGCGGGGCACAGATACGCAGTATTTT. The genes are TRBV28 and TRBJ2-3; the match to TRBD2 covers 8 bases. The germline gives CDR1 MDHEN, CDR2 SYDVKM. The CDR3 runs to 16 residues. V lost 3 bases and J lost 1; bases outside the gene matches: 6. The whole variable domain, remainder taken from reference TRBV28 and TRBJ2-3, is DVKVTQSSRYLVKRTGEKVFLECVQDMDHENMFWYRQDPGLGLRLIYFSYDVKMKEKGDIPEGYSVSREKKERFSLILESASTNQTSMYLCASSFRGGRGTDTQYFGPGTRLTVL.

DNA for the CDR3: TGTGCCATCAGTGAGTGGTATGGACAGGGGGCTCCGGAGACCCAGTACTTC. Its protein is CAISEWYGQGAPETQYF. The rearrangement joins TRBV10-3 to TRBJ2-5; TRBD1 matches 11 bases. This CDR3 has 17 amino acids. V lost 1 base to trimming and J lost 5 bases; unmatched junction nucleotides: 9. CDR1 is ENHRY, CDR2 SYGVKD, per germline.

The CDR3 DNA sequence: TGTGCCAGCAGCTTCATACCGGGACAAACTGGGGATACGCAGTATTTT. As protein: CASSFIPGQTGDTQYF. This chain connects TRBV7-2 to TRBJ2-3, with D possibly TRBD1 on 6 matching bases. CDR1 and CDR2 (germline): SGHTA, FQGNSA. V gave up 3 bases and J gave up 6 bases, with 19 bases separating them. The CDR3 runs 16 residues. The full variable domain, completed using reference TRBV7-2 and TRBJ2-3, is GAGVSQSPSNKVTEKGKDVELRCDPISGHTALYWYRQSLGQGLEFLIYFQGNSAPDKSGLPSDRFSAERTGGSVSTLTIQRTQQEDSAVYLCASSFIPGQTGDTQYFGPGTRLTVL.

V gene TRBV6-5 combines with J gene TRBJ2-7; TRBD1 matches 7 bases. The junction had 2 bases not matched to a gene; V was cut back by 0 bases and J by 0 bases. Germline CDR1 is MNHEY and CDR2 is SVGAGI. CDR3 size: 15 residues. The CDR3 coding sequence is TGTGCCAGCAGTTACTCGACAGGGACCTCCTACGAGCAGTACTTC. Its protein is CASSYSTGTSYEQYF.

The V gene is TRBV19, the J gene TRBJ1-2; 7 nucleotides match TRBD1. The trim removed 7 bases at V and 7 bases at J, leaving 15 bases unmatched. Germline loops: CDR1 LNHDA, CDR2 SQIVND (reference sequence). The CDR3 runs 15 residues. The CDR3 DNA sequence: TGTGCCAGTACCCAGATGACAGGGTCAGGGGGTGGCTACACCTTC. Protein: CASTQMTGSGGGYTF.

The sample holds one count of this clone. The chain uses TRBV4-3 and TRBJ2-1; the D gene is possibly TRBD2 (5 bases). CDR3 size: 15 residues. In germline, CDR1 is LGHNA, CDR2 YSLEER. V dropped 0 bases and J dropped 3 bases, with 9 bases sitting between them. In nucleotides, the CDR3 is TGCGCCAGCAGCCAAGATCTAGCTGACTACAATGAGCAGTTCTTC. The encoded protein is CASSQDLADYNEQFF.